This is a list of T cell receptor beta chains from one sample in a study of blood T cell repertoires in COVID-19. The assay was immunoSEQ multiplex PCR, and TCRdb's table has in-frame clones only and misses some. The table lists tens of thousands of clones, around 80% of them singletons, with roughly 18% in the top ten. The sequencing sample was made of peripheral blood. These receptors were taken from a man between 60 and 75 years old with acute or convalescent COVID-19. Both conserved end residues are part of each CDR3. A D gene is named only where the DNA matches it firmly. Only some rows state a clone size, as once, few, many or a class for expanded clones.

TRBD1 | TRBJ2-1 | TRBV29-1 | . | CSVVSRDRVAYNEQFF | TGCAGCGTTGTAAGTAGGGACAGGGTTGCCTACAATGAGCAGTTCTTC
TRBD2 | TRBJ2-2 | TRBV6-2/TRBV6-3 | . | CASSLTSGRGDTGELFF | TGTGCCAGCAGTTTGACTAGCGGGAGAGGCGACACCGGGGAGCTGTTTTTT
TRBD1 | TRBJ1-4 | TRBV10-3 | . | CAISEGGQGLEKLFF | TGTGCCATCAGTGAAGGGGGACAGGGGCTCGAAAAACTGTTTTTT
TRBD1 | TRBJ1-2 | TRBV7-2 | . | CASSARRGYNGYTF | TGTGCCAGCAGCGCCCGCAGGGGGTACAATGGCTACACCTTC
. | TRBJ2-2 | TRBV9 | medium-sized | CASSRNTNTGELFF | TGTGCCAGCAGCCGAAACACGAACACCGGGGAGCTGTTTTTT
. | TRBJ2-1 | TRBV2 | . | CASSVRRSYNEQFF | TGTGCCAGCAGTGTGCGTCGATCCTACAATGAGCAGTTCTTC
TRBD2 | TRBJ2-3 | TRBV7-3 | . | CASSFPGLAVDTQYF | TGTGCCAGCAGCTTTCCGGGACTAGCAGTGGATACGCAGTATTTT
. | TRBJ1-3 | TRBV6-4 | . | CASSDSRKLQVSGNTIYF | TGTGCCAGCAGTGACTCGAGAAAGTTACAGGTCTCTGGAAACACCATATATTTT
. | TRBJ2-2 | TRBV27 | . | CASSFSSPSGAGELFF | TGTGCCAGCAGTTTTTCTAGCCCAAGTGGGGCCGGGGAGCTGTTTTTT
TRBD2 | TRBJ2-3 | TRBV25-1 | . | CASSDPASGSPDTQYF | TGTGCCAGCAGTGACCCGGCTAGCGGGAGCCCAGATACGCAGTATTTT
TRBD1 | TRBJ1-5 | TRBV12-5 | . | CASGTRGQPFFFGRFQHF | TGTGCTAGTGGAACCAGGGGACAGCCTTTCTTCTTCGGTAGGTTCCAGCATTTT
. | TRBJ2-7 | TRBV3-1/TRBV3-2 | few | CASSQAGAYSYEQYF | TGTGCCAGCAGCCAGGCGGGCGCGTACTCCTACGAGCAGTACTTC
. | TRBJ1-2 | TRBV20-1 | few | CSVGRANGYTF | TGCAGTGTAGGCAGGGCGAATGGCTACACCTTC
TRBD2 | TRBJ2-1 | TRBV5-4 | . | CASSSWTSGNNEQFF | TGTGCCAGCAGCTCTTGGACTAGCGGGAATAATGAGCAGTTCTTC
. | TRBJ2-7 | TRBV18 | . | CASRDVAEQYF | TGTGCCAGCCGGGATGTGGCCGAGCAGTACTTC
TRBD1 | TRBJ2-1 | TRBV19 | . | CASNKQRAGGSEQFF | TGTGCCAGTAACAAACAGAGGGCAGGGGGCAGTGAGCAGTTCTTC
TRBD1 | TRBJ1-2 | TRBV6-5 | . | CASSTTGTANYGYTF | TGTGCCAGCAGCACGACCGGGACAGCTAACTATGGCTACACCTTC
. | TRBJ2-5 | TRBV6-6 | once | CASSYWKTGERETQYF | TGTGCCAGCAGTTACTGGAAGACAGGAGAGAGAGAGACCCAGTACTTC
. | TRBJ2-2 | TRBV28 | . | CASSLWAGGTGELFF | TGTGCCAGCAGTTTATGGGCAGGGGGGACCGGGGAGCTGTTTTTT
TRBD1 | TRBJ2-3 | TRBV7-3 | . | CASSLTETGGGTQYF | TGTGCCAGCAGCTTAACGGAGACAGGGGGCGGTACGCAGTATTTT
TRBD1 | TRBJ1-1 | TRBV24-1 | . | CATRPGTASNTEAFF | TGTGCCACCCGGCCGGGGACAGCTTCGAACACTGAAGCTTTCTTT
TRBD1 | TRBJ1-6 | TRBV5-4 | . | CASSSGQNNSPLHF | TGTGCCAGCAGCTCGGGACAGAATAATTCACCCCTCCACTTT
TRBD2 | TRBJ2-1 | TRBV6-5 | . | CASRGTSGANEQFF | TGTGCCAGCAGGGGGACTAGCGGGGCTAATGAGCAGTTCTTC
TRBD1 | TRBJ1-2 | TRBV28 | once | CASSPQGVSGYTF | TGTGCCAGCAGTCCACAGGGGGTCTCCGGCTACACCTTC
TRBD1 | TRBJ2-5 | TRBV28 | . | CASLGATGGGSETQYF | TGTGCCAGCCTTGGGGCTACAGGGGGCGGATCGGAGACCCAGTACTTC
TRBD1 | TRBJ2-7 | TRBV29-1 | . | CSVEFGTGTYEQYF | TGCAGCGTTGAGTTCGGGACAGGAACCTACGAGCAGTACTTC
TRBD1 | TRBJ1-6 | TRBV5-6 | many | CASSLEKTGQGVYNSPLHF | TGTGCCAGCAGCTTGGAGAAAACGGGACAGGGTGTTTATAATTCACCCCTCCACTTT
TRBD2 | TRBJ2-1 | TRBV10-3 | . | CAISATGTSGRMGPGEQFF | TGTGCCATCAGTGCCACCGGGACTAGCGGGAGAATGGGGCCAGGGGAGCAGTTCTTC
TRBD2 | TRBJ2-2 | TRBV27 | few | CASSLWGSGKDTGELFF | TGTGCCAGCAGTTTATGGGGTAGCGGGAAGGACACCGGGGAGCTGTTTTTT
TRBD1 | TRBJ1-5 | TRBV2 | . | CASRGTGQGQPQHF | TGTGCCAGCAGGGGGACAGGCCAAGGGCAGCCCCAGCATTTT
TRBD1 | TRBJ1-1 | TRBV4-1 | . | CASSQVAWTGGFMNTEAFF | TGCGCCAGCAGCCAAGTTGCCTGGACAGGGGGCTTTATGAACACTGAAGCTTTCTTT
. | TRBJ2-7 | TRBV5-1 | few | CASSLAGNLYEQYF | TGCGCCAGCAGCTTGGCGGGGAATCTCTACGAGCAGTACTTC
. | TRBJ2-1 | TRBV19 | . | CASSNRERIRDEQFF | TGTGCCAGTAGTAATAGGGAGCGGATACGGGATGAGCAGTTCTTC
TRBD1 | TRBJ1-6 | TRBV7-2 | . | CASSLGLWTGRNSPLHF | TGTGCCAGCAGCTTAGGTTTGTGGACAGGGAGGAATTCACCCCTCCACTTT
. | TRBJ2-2 | TRBV5-1 | once | CASSAGTSNTGELFF | TGCGCCAGCAGCGCCGGGACATCGAACACCGGGGAGCTGTTTTTT
TRBD1 | TRBJ1-1 | TRBV5-1 | . | CASSLWSGTGVLQNTEAFF | TGCGCCAGCAGCTTGTGGTCCGGGACAGGGGTTCTACAAAACACTGAAGCTTTCTTT
. | TRBJ1-5 | TRBV7-6 | few | CASSPRAGDAWPQHF | TGTGCCAGCAGCCCCAGGGCAGGGGACGCTTGGCCCCAGCATTTT
. | TRBJ2-2 | TRBV5-1 | . | CASSLVAGDNGELFF | TGCGCCAGCAGCTTGGTAGCAGGGGATAACGGGGAGCTGTTTTTT
. | TRBJ1-2 | TRBV6-5 | . | CASSKQGYGYTF | TGTGCCAGCAGTAAACAGGGATATGGCTACACCTTC
. | TRBJ2-1 | TRBV6-2/TRBV6-3 | once | CASSYWDGGSRDNEQFF | TGTGCCAGCAGTTACTGGGACGGAGGGAGTCGTGACAATGAGCAGTTCTTC
TRBD2 | TRBJ2-3 | TRBV6-5 | . | CASSYAGTSILDTQYF | TGTGCCAGCAGTTACGCCGGGACTAGCATCTTGGATACGCAGTATTTT
TRBD1 | TRBJ1-2 | TRBV28 | . | CASSPRGRTDGYTF | TGTGCCAGCAGTCCCAGGGGGCGAACGGATGGCTACACCTTC
. | TRBJ1-1 | TRBV6-2/TRBV6-3 | . | CASSYSIHTKNTEAFF | TGTGCCAGCAGTTACTCGATACACACGAAGAACACTGAAGCTTTCTTT
TRBD2 | TRBJ2-4 | TRBV10-3 | . | CAISETSGVRDIQYF | TGTGCCATCAGTGAAACTAGCGGGGTTAGGGACATTCAGTACTTC
TRBD1 | TRBJ1-2 | TRBV13 | . | CASSIGQGPGGYTF | TGTGCCAGCAGCATAGGACAGGGGCCGGGTGGCTACACCTTC
TRBD1 | TRBJ1-4 | TRBV27 | . | CASSPSTGGGEKLFF | TGTGCCAGCAGCCCGTCGACAGGGGGTGGTGAAAAACTGTTTTTT
. | TRBJ1-1 | TRBV6-2/TRBV6-3 | . | CASSPDSGSTEAFF | TGTGCCAGCAGCCCTGACTCGGGGAGCACTGAAGCTTTCTTT
. | TRBJ2-2 | TRBV6-2/TRBV6-3 | . | CASSSRGSSENTGELFF | TGTGCCAGCAGTTCCCGAGGGTCTAGCGAGAACACCGGGGAGCTGTTTTTT
TRBD2 | TRBJ2-5 | TRBV5-1 | . | CASSHPRAGGGETQYF | TGCGCCAGCAGCCATCCCAGGGCGGGAGGGGGAGAGACCCAGTACTTC
. | TRBJ2-1 | TRBV28 | . | CASMRYNEQFF | TGTGCCAGCATGAGATACAATGAGCAGTTCTTC
TRBD1 | TRBJ2-1 | TRBV10-2 | . | CASSLTGGYNEQFF | TGCGCCAGCAGCCTGACAGGGGGATACAATGAGCAGTTCTTC
. | TRBJ1-2 | TRBV2 | . | CASSEQSGYTF | TGTGCCAGCAGTGAACAGTCTGGCTACACCTTC
. | TRBJ1-2 | TRBV5-8 | . | CASSLDRWGYTF | TGTGCCAGCAGCTTGGACAGGTGGGGCTACACCTTC
. | TRBJ2-7 | TRBV12-1 | . | CASSFGGELGYEQYF | TGTGCCAGCAGCTTTGGGGGGGAGCTTGGGTACGAGCAGTACTTC
TRBD1 | TRBJ1-4 | TRBV28 | . | CASIQGGEATNEKLFF | TGTGCCAGCATCCAGGGGGGCGAAGCAACTAATGAAAAACTGTTTTTT
TRBD2 | TRBJ2-1 | TRBV10-1 | . | CASSEFLSGRMNEQFF | TGCGCCAGCAGTGAGTTTCTTAGCGGGAGAATGAATGAGCAGTTCTTC
. | TRBJ2-3 | TRBV3-1/TRBV3-2 | . | CASSQDRHCTDTQYF | TGTGCCAGCAGCCAAGACCGACACTGCACAGATACGCAGTATTTT
. | TRBJ1-2 | TRBV11-2 | . | CASSRGTFYGYTF | TGTGCCAGCAGCCGAGGGACTTTTTATGGCTACACCTTC
. | TRBJ1-5 | TRBV6-5 | . | CASSPRAGRQPQHF | TGTGCCAGCAGTCCCAGGGCAGGACGGCAGCCCCAGCATTTT